The 18 T cell receptor beta chains presented below share a single source sample, sequenced in a study of early T cells in non-severe SARS-CoV-2 infection (dated by TCRdb to about 2021). Library creation used 5' RACE. The sequencing machine was a NextSeq 500. Using fastp trimming at Q25 and MiXCR clonotype assembly, TCRdb reanalyzed the public sequencing data and kept in-frame beta chains. Every CDR3 protein is listed once, alongside the most common genes and DNA of its rows. The sample profile shows about 60,000 distinct CDR3 sequences; approximately 12% of them were found once. 9.5% to 10% of the sample goes to the ten largest clones. Sequencing used whole blood. These receptors came from an adult who was a healthcare worker with PCR-confirmed SARS-CoV-2 infection or an uninfected control (not recorded which).

The V and J genes are TRBV20-1 and TRBJ2-7, with D possibly matching TRBD1 (6 bases). Germline CDR1 DFQATT, CDR2 SNEGSKA (reference sequence). The length of the CDR3 is 13 residues. Trimming took off 5 bases at V and 4 bases at J, with 15 bases between the two ends. CDR3 nucleotide sequence: TGCAGTGCTGCCGGGACAAGTGATTACGAGCAGTACTTC. The encoded protein is CSAAGTSDYEQYF.

This clonotype has at least ten counts. V is TRBV12-3 or TRBV12-4 and J is TRBJ2-7, with D unclear. V was cut by 1 base and J by 6 bases, with 7 bases left in between. This CDR3 comprises 12 residues. DNA of the CDR3: TGTGCCAGCAGTTTAGGTTACCCCGAGCAGTACTTC. This encodes CASSLGYPEQYF.

The chain links TRBV6-6 to TRBJ1-1; D may be TRBD1 (5 bases). The CDR3 runs 13 residues. Trimming took off 5 bases at V and 5 bases at J, with 12 bases between the two ends. Germline V gives CDR1 MNHNY, CDR2 SVGAGI (reference sequence). The CDR3 nucleotides read TGTGCCAGCAGTATATTGGGGCAAACTGAAGCTTTCTTT. The encoded protein is CASSILGQTEAFF.

This clonotype was seen only a few times. The V call is TRBV4-3, the J call TRBJ2-5; D call uncertain. This CDR3 has 15 amino acids. The germline V and J ends were trimmed by 1 base and 2 bases, with 11 bases remaining between them. The V gene's germline CDR1 is LGHNA and CDR2 YSLEER. Written as DNA, the CDR3 is TGCGCCAGCAGCCAAGGGGTCGGAAGACAAGAGACCCAGTACTTC. It specifies CASSQGVGRQETQYF.

This clonotype was detected many times. The chain carries TRBV27 and TRBJ2-7; D gene unclear. V gave up 2 bases and J gave up 2 bases, with 7 bases separating them. The length of the CDR3 is 13 residues. Germline V gives CDR1 MNHEY, CDR2 SMNVEV (reference sequence). In DNA, the CDR3 is TGTGCCAGCAGTTTAATTGGGCCCTACGAGCAGTACTTC. Translating it yields CASSLIGPYEQYF.

The rearrangement links TRBV28 to TRBJ2-7; the D is unclear. Germline CDR1 is MDHEN and CDR2 is SYDVKM. This CDR3 has 13 amino acids. V lost 4 bases and J 0 bases, leaving 7 bases between the germline ends. The CDR3, as DNA: TGTGCCAGCAGTTGGCCCGGCTCCTACGAGCAGTACTTC. This sequence encodes CASSWPGSYEQYF.

The V call is TRBV19, the J call TRBJ2-3; TRBD2 is a possible D gene (6 bases). Germline CDR1 reads LNHDA; CDR2 reads SQIVND (reference sequence). Between the trimmed V and J ends, which lost 2 bases and 2 bases, there was a span of 11 bases. This CDR3 has 15 amino acids. In DNA form, the CDR3 reads TGTGCCAGTAGTATATCCGGGGGAGACACAGATACGCAGTATTTT. Encoded protein: CASSISGGDTDTQYF.

The chain employs TRBV20-1 and TRBJ2-3, with TRBD2 matching over 9 bases. V trimming: 4 bases; J trimming: 1 base; junction bases outside the gene matches: 9. Germline V lookup: CDR1 DFQATT, CDR2 SNEGSKA (reference sequence). CDR3 length equals 16 residues. The CDR3 region has the DNA TGCAGTGCTATCTTTATACGGACTAGCGGCACAGATACGCAGTATTTT. Translated: CSAIFIRTSGTDTQYF.

This clonotype came up a few times. The rearrangement links TRBV4-2 to TRBJ1-2; 9 bases agree with TRBD1. The CDR3 contains 15 residues. V shed 0 bases, J shed 5 bases, and the junction held 4 bases outside the gene matches. The germline CDR1 and CDR2 sequences are LGHNA and YNFKEQ. In DNA form, the CDR3 reads TGTGCCAGCAGCCAAGAGACAGGGGGTGCATATGGCTACACCTTC. Its protein product is CASSQETGGAYGYTF.

This clonotype has ten or more counts. V is TRBV18 and J is TRBJ2-3, with TRBD2 identical over 8 bases. With 6 bases clipped from V and 5 bases from J, the junction kept 4 bases outside the gene matches. The CDR3 spans 13 residues. Germline V CDR1 and CDR2: KGHSH, LQKENI. In DNA form, the CDR3 reads TGTGCCAGCTCCTCCACTAGCGGAGATACGCAGTATTTT. Translation: CASSSTSGDTQYF.

This clonotype has a count of ten or more. The chain carries TRBV9 and TRBJ2-7; the D gene is possibly TRBD1 (6 bases). CDR3 length: 14 amino acids. The germline CDR1 and CDR2 sequences are SGDLS and YYNGEE. Deletions cut 0 bases from V and 7 bases from J, with 14 bases between. The CDR3 coding sequence is TGTGCCAGCAGCGTAGTGTCAGGGGCCGCGGAGCAGTACTTC. Translating it yields CASSVVSGAAEQYF.

This clonotype was recorded many times. This chain links TRBV6-5 with TRBJ2-3, with 14 bases matching TRBD2. Germline CDR1 is MNHEY and CDR2 is SVGAGI. This CDR3 contains 17 residues. V was clipped by 4 bases and J by 5 bases; unmatched bases: 8. DNA for the CDR3: TGTGCCAGCAGTTCCCGACTAGCGGGAGGGATCGTAGATACGCAGTATTTT. Its translation is CASSSRLAGGIVDTQYF.

This rearrangement joins TRBV12-3 or TRBV12-4 to TRBJ1-1; D is possibly TRBD1 (5 bases). The CDR3 runs to 13 residues. Trimming left V 4 bases short and J 11 bases short, with 17 bases between. CDR3 DNA sequence: TGTGCCAGCAGTTGGGGCCGTTCGAGGAGGGCTTTCTTT. It specifies CASSWGRSRRAFF.

This clonotype was recorded a few times. The chain links TRBV5-1 to TRBJ2-5, with unresolved D. V was pared by 4 bases and J by 0 bases, with 7 bases between. This CDR3 has 13 residues. CDR1 SGHRS and CDR2 YFSETQ come from the germline V gene. CDR3 in amino acids: CASSTEHQETQYF. CDR3 bases: TGCGCCAGCAGCACAGAACACCAAGAGACCCAGTACTTC.

The genes are TRBV11-1 and TRBJ1-6; D remains unclear. CDR3 length: 15 amino acids. Trimming took 3 bases from V and 8 from J, leaving 14 bases between them. Germline CDR1 and CDR2: SGHAT and FQDESV (reference sequence). The CDR3 region is CASSLDGWLDSPLHF. The CDR3 DNA follows: TGTGCCAGCAGCTTGGACGGGTGGTTGGATTCACCCCTCCACTTT.

This chain joins TRBV7-6 and TRBJ2-1; a weak D match, TRBD2 (6 bases). This CDR3 spans 11 amino acids. V gave up 9 bases and J gave up 6 bases, with 9 bases separating them. Germline CDR1 and CDR2: SGHVS and FNYEAQ. The CDR3: CASSGGNEQFF. In DNA, the CDR3 is TGTGCCAGTAGCGGAGGCAATGAGCAGTTCTTC.

The V call is TRBV5-1, the J call TRBJ2-7; TRBD1 agrees at 7 bases. The length of the CDR3 is 13 residues. V gave up 4 bases and J gave up 4 bases; unmatched junction bases: 5. CDR1 and CDR2 (germline): SGHRS, YFSETQ. The CDR3 DNA is TGCGCCAGCAGCGACAGGGAAGGTTACGAGCAGTACTTC. Protein product: CASSDREGYEQYF.

At least ten counts were recorded for this clonotype. V usage is TRBV12-3 or TRBV12-4 and J usage is TRBJ2-7; TRBD1 matches 7 bases. The CDR3 runs 15 residues. The junction had 9 bases not matched to a gene; V was cut back by 5 bases and J by 2 bases. CDR3 sequence: CASSLGAGGAYEQYF. CDR3 nucleotide sequence: TGTGCCAGCAGTCTGGGGGCAGGGGGAGCCTACGAGCAGTACTTC.